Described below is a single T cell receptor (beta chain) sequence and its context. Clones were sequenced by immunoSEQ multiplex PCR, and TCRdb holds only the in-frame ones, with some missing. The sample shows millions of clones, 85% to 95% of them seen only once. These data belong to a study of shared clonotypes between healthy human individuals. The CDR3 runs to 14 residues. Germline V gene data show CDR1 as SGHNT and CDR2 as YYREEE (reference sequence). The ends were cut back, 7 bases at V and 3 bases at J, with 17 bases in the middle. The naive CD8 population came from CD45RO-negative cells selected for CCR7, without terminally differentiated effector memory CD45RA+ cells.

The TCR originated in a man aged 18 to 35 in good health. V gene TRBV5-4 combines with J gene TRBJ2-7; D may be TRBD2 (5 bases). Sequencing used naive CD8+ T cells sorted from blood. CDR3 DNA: TGTGCCAGCGCGAACGGGGATTCCTTCTACGAGCAGTACTTC. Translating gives CASANGDSFYEQYF.